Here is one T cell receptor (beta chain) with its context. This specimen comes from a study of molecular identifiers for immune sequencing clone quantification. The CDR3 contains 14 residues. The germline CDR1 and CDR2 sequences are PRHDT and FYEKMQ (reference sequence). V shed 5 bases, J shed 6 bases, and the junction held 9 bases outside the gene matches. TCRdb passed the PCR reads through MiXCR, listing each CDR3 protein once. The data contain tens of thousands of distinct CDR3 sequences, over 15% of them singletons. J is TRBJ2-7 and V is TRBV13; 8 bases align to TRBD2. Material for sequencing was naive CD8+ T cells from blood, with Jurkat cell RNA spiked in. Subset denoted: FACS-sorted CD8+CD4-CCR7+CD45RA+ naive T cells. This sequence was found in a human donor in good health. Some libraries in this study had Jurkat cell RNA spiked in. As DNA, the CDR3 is TGTGCCAGCAGCACCGCCGGGGGGGGGACCGAGCAGTACTTC. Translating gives CASSTAGGGTEQYF.